This T cell receptor beta chain was captured in a study of T cell responses to AZD1222 COVID-19 vaccine. Study-wide results and caveats: Of spike-specific TCRs, nearly half reportedly target regions left unmutated in variants. The repertoires were collected only after the peak T cell response. CD4 TCRs associated with vaccination spanned spike, dominating at 160-218 and 743-854.

TCRdb keeps only in-frame clones here, not all; method: immunoSEQ multiplex PCR. The table lists almost 80,000 clones, 75% to 90% of them singletons. Germline V gene sequence: CDR1 SGHDT, CDR2 YYEEEE. CDR3 length: 17 amino acids. V lost 2 bases and J lost 2; bases outside the gene matches: 13. As to this clone: What it recognizes is unknown.

This sample comprised peripheral blood, obtained on day 0 of AZD1222 vaccination. The receptor was derived from an adult in good health. The gene calls are TRBV5-6 and TRBJ2-7, with 7 bases that match TRBD1. CDR3: CASSFDRDPDLTYEQYF. CDR3 DNA sequence: TGTGCCAGCAGCTTTGACAGGGACCCCGATCTTACCTACGAGCAGTACTTC. Together with reference TRBV5-6 and TRBJ2-7, the CDR3 gives the full variable domain: DAGVTQSPTHLIKTRGQQVTLRCSPKSGHDTVSWYQQALGQGPQFIFQYYEEEERQRGNFPDRFSGHQFPNYSSELNVNALLLGDSALYLCASSFDRDPDLTYEQYFGPGTRLTVT.